These 16 T cell receptor beta chains share one sample of origin, sequenced in a study of OX40 agonist ivuxolimab in advanced cancers. Library preparation used the immunoSEQ multiplex PCR assay. TCRdb obtained this table from immuneACCESS and retained in-frame rearrangements with V and J assigned. These tables miss some clones; where compared with another copy, unresolved V genes account for less than half of the shortfall, and the remainder is unexplained. This sample is represented by approximately 56,000 clones; approximately 90% of them were singletons. The ten top clones hold around 15% of the sample. The starting material was CD4+ or CD8+ T cells sorted from blood, obtained in a trial of the OX40 agonist ivuxolimab. These receptors came from an adult with an advanced solid tumor such as melanoma, head and neck, liver or kidney cancer.

This chain uses TRBV7-9 with TRBJ1-1, with 10 bases aligning to TRBD1. Germline CDR1 is SEHNR and CDR2 is FQNEAQ (reference sequence). This CDR3 is 17 amino acids long. V dropped 1 base and J dropped 4; count of bases not matched to a gene: 9. The CDR3 loop is CASSLESGWTGGTEAFF. In nucleotides, the CDR3 is TGTGCCAGCAGCTTAGAATCGGGTTGGACAGGGGGCACTGAAGCTTTCTTT.

This clone was picked up one time. V gene TRBV6-6 combines with J gene TRBJ2-7; TRBD1 is a possible D gene (5 bases). Trimming cost V 5 bases and J 0 bases, with 14 bases left between them. The length of the CDR3 is 15 residues. Per the germline V gene, CDR1 is MNHNY and CDR2 is SVGAGI (reference sequence). The CDR3 DNA sequence: TGTGCCAGCAGTCCCGGACAACAAAGCTCCTACGAGCAGTACTTC. Residues: CASSPGQQSSYEQYF.

This chain links TRBV27 with TRBJ2-5, with 11 bases aligning to TRBD1. V was clipped by 3 bases and J by 5 bases; unmatched bases: 5. This CDR3 has 15 amino acids. Germline CDR1 MNHEY, CDR2 SMNVEV (reference sequence). CDR3 protein: CASSFSGTGGETQYF. CDR3 coding DNA: TGTGCCAGCAGTTTCTCCGGGACAGGGGGTGAGACCCAGTACTTC.

This clone has only a few counts. This sample includes further DNA sequences coding for the same CDR3. This chain connects TRBV19 to TRBJ2-7, with D possibly matching TRBD1 (6 bases). Looked up from germline, CDR1 is LNHDA and CDR2 is SQIVND (reference sequence). The CDR3 loop spans 13 amino acids. Trimming took off 5 bases at V and 2 bases at J, with 10 bases between the two ends. The CDR3 DNA is TGTGCCAGTAGTCTGGACAGCACCTACGAGCAGTACTTC. It encodes CASSLDSTYEQYF.

Turning to this clone: Additional DNA sequences in this sample encode the identical CDR3. The chain combines TRBV7-9 with TRBJ2-7; 8 positions match TRBD1. The CDR3 covers 14 residues. Germline loops: CDR1 SEHNR, CDR2 FQNEAQ (reference sequence). V dropped 5 bases and J dropped 5; count of bases not matched to a gene: 8. CDR3 amino acids: CASSPGQGADEQYF. The CDR3 DNA follows: TGTGCCAGCAGCCCAGGACAGGGTGCTGACGAGCAGTACTTC.

The chain employs TRBV27 and TRBJ2-7, with 7 bases aligning to TRBD1. V lost 1 base and J lost 11; bases outside the gene matches: 5. The CDR3 length is 12 residues. The germline V gene has CDR1 MNHEY and CDR2 SMNVEV (reference sequence). The CDR3: CASSLLTGTEYF. The CDR3 DNA is TGTGCCAGCAGTTTATTAACCGGGACAGAGTACTTC.

This clone was counted once. J is TRBJ2-6 and V is TRBV19; D is perhaps TRBD1 (5 bases). V lost 4 bases and J 10 bases, leaving 11 bases between the germline ends. Germline lookup yields CDR1 LNHDA and CDR2 SQIVND (reference sequence). The CDR3 sequence is 13 residues long. The CDR3 region is CASSTETENVLTF. As DNA, the CDR3 is TGTGCCAGTAGTACCGAGACAGAGAACGTCCTGACTTTC.

This chain connects TRBV25-1 to TRBJ1-6, with D perhaps matching TRBD1 (5 bases). V lost 1 base to trimming and J lost 16 bases, with 8 bases between them. This CDR3 spans 11 amino acids. Germline assignment: CDR1 MGHDK and CDR2 SYGVNS. The CDR3 here is CASSELQELHF. Here the CDR3 DNA reads TGTGCCAGCAGTGAATTACAGGAACTCCACTTT.

This chain connects TRBV27 to TRBJ1-1; 8 bases are a match to TRBD1. Germline assignment: CDR1 MNHEY and CDR2 SMNVEV (reference sequence). The CDR3 is 16 amino acids. With 0 bases clipped from V and 3 bases from J, the junction kept 6 bases outside the gene matches. CDR3 coding DNA: TGTGCCAGCAGTTTATCGCCAGGGGGCTCAGACACTGAAGCTTTCTTT. Protein: CASSLSPGGSDTEAFF.

CDR3: CASSLVGAADTQYF. CDR3 nucleotides: TGTGCCAGCAGCTTAGTTGGGGCGGCAGATACGCAGTATTTT. V gene TRBV7-9 combines with J gene TRBJ2-3; weak D call: TRBD1 (5 bases). The V gene lost 1 base and the J gene lost 4 bases, with 9 bases spanning the gap. Per the germline V gene, CDR1 is SEHNR and CDR2 is FQNEAQ (reference sequence). This CDR3 spans 14 amino acids.

The rearrangement uses TRBV2 and TRBJ1-1; 7 bases align to TRBD1. V lost 8 bases, J lost 1 base, and 19 bases stayed unmatched. CDR3 length: 18 residues. Germline V gene sequence: CDR1 SNHLY, CDR2 FYNNEI. CDR3 DNA: TGTGCCAGCGGTTACTACTTACAGGGGCAAGGTGCGAACACTGAAGCTTTCTTT. It codes for CASGYYLQGQGANTEAFF.

V and J are TRBV5-1 and TRBJ2-7; 11 bases map to TRBD2. Germline trimming cut 4 bases from V and 6 bases from J; bases unmatched to any gene: 15. This CDR3 has 17 amino acids. Germline CDR1 and CDR2: SGHRS and YFSETQ. The CDR3 sequence: CASSQQLAGASSSEQYF. The CDR3 region has the DNA TGCGCCAGCAGCCAACAACTAGCGGGGGCCTCTAGCAGCGAGCAGTACTTC.

The V and J genes are TRBV4-3 and TRBJ2-4; 9 bases align to TRBD2. There are 17 residues in the CDR3. Per the germline V gene, CDR1 is LGHNA and CDR2 is YSLEER. The V and J ends lost 0 bases and 1 base, in that order; junction bases with no gene match: 4. CDR3 residues: CASSQDNSGGAKNIQYF. CDR3 nucleotide sequence: TGCGCCAGCAGCCAAGATAATAGCGGGGGTGCCAAAAACATTCAGTACTTC.

V is TRBV13 and J is TRBJ1-5; no reliable D call. The V gene's germline CDR1 is PRHDT and CDR2 FYEKMQ (reference sequence). Trimming took 0 bases from V and 5 from J, leaving 5 bases between them. This CDR3 region has 13 residues. The CDR3: CASSLGGYQPQHF. The DNA for the CDR3 is TGTGCCAGCAGCTTAGGGGGTTATCAGCCCCAGCATTTT.

The V and J genes are TRBV7-9 and TRBJ2-1; D gene uncertain. The CDR3 sequence is 13 residues long. Per germline, CDR1 SEHNR and CDR2 FQNEAQ (reference sequence). The V end lost 2 bases, the J end lost 7 bases, and 9 bases lay between the germline ends. The CDR3 region has the DNA TGTGCCAGCAGCTTACCGGCGGAGAATGAGCAGTTCTTC. Its protein is CASSLPAENEQFF.

The rearrangement joins TRBV5-1 to TRBJ1-1; D gene unclear. The CDR3 spans 16 residues. V lost 0 bases to trimming and J lost 0 bases, with 12 bases between them. Per the germline V gene, CDR1 is SGHRS and CDR2 is YFSETQ. The CDR3 nucleotides read TGCGCCAGCAGCTTGGTGGACGGTAGTTTGAACACTGAAGCTTTCTTT. Translating it yields CASSLVDGSLNTEAFF.